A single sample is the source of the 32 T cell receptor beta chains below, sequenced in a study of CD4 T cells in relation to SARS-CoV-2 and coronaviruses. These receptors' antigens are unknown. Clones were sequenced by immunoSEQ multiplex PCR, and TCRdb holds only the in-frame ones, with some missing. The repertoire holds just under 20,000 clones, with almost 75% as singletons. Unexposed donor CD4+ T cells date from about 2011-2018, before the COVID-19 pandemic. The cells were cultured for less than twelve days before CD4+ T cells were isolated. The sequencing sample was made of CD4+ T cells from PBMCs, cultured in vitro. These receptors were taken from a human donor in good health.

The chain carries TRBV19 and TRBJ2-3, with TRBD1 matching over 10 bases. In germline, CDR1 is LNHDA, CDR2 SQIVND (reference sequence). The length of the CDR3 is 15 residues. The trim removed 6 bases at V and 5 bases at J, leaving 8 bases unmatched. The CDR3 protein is CASSPGTGARDTQYF. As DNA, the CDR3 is TGTGCCAGTAGCCCCGGGACAGGGGCTAGAGATACGCAGTATTTT.

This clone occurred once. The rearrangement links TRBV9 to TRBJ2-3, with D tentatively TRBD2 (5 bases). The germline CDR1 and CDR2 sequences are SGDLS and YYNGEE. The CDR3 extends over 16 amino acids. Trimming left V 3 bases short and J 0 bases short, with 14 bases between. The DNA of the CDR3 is TGTGCCAGCAGCGCCCATGGGAGCAGAAGCACAGATACGCAGTATTTT. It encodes CASSAHGSRSTDTQYF.

The chain's CDR3 is CASRTGYRLPPMGELFF. In nucleotides, the CDR3 is TGCGCCAGCAGGACGGGATACAGGTTGCCCCCGATGGGGGAGCTGTTTTTT. V gene TRBV5-1 combines with J gene TRBJ2-2; D assignment may be TRBD1 or TRBD2 (5 bases each). The CDR3 is made up of 17 amino acids. The V gene lost 5 bases and the J gene lost 8 bases, with 25 bases spanning the gap. From germline, CDR1 is SGHRS and CDR2 YFSETQ.

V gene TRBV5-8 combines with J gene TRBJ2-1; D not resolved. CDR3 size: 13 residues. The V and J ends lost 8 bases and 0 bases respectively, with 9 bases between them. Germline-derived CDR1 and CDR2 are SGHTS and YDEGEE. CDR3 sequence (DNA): TGTGCCAGTCCGTCGTACTCCTACAATGAGCAGTTCTTC. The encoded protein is CASPSYSYNEQFF.

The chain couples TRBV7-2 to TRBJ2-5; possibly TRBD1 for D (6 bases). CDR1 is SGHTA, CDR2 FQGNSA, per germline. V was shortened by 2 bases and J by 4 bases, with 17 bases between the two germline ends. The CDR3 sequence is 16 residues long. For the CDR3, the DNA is TGTGCCAGCAGCTTAAATACCGGGACAACCAGAGAGACCCAGTACTTC. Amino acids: CASSLNTGTTRETQYF.

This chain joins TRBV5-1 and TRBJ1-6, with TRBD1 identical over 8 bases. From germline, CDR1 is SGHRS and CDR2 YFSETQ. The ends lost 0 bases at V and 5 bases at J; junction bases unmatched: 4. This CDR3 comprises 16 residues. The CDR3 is CASSLGQGSDNSPLHF. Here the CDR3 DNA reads TGCGCCAGCAGCTTGGGACAGGGGTCGGATAATTCACCCCTCCACTTT.

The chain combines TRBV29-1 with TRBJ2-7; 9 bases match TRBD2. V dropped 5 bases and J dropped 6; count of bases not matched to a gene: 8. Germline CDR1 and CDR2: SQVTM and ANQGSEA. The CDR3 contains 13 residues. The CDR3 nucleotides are TGCAGCGTTCGGGTAGCGGGAGTGGGCGAGCAGTACTTC. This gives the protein CSVRVAGVGEQYF.

The CDR3 nucleotides read TGCGCCAGCAGCCCAAGAGGGGGACAGGGCTATGGCTACACCTTC. This translates into CASSPRGGQGYGYTF. The rearrangement links TRBV4-3 to TRBJ1-2; 9 bases are shared with TRBD1. V gave up 4 bases and J gave up 4 bases; unmatched junction bases: 7. CDR1 and CDR2 (germline): LGHNA, YSLEER. The CDR3 loop spans 15 amino acids.

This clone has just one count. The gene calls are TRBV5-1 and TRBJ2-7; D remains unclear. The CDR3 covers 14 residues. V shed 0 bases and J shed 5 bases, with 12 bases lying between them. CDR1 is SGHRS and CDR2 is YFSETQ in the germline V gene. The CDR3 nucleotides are TGCGCCAGCAGCTTGGCCCAGCCATTGGACGAGCAGTACTTC. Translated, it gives CASSLAQPLDEQYF.

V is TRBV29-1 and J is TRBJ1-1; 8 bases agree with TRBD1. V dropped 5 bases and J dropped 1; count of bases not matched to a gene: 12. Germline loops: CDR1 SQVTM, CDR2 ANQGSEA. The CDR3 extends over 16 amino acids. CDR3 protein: CSVIPGNRGANTEAFF. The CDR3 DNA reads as TGCAGCGTTATCCCTGGGAACAGGGGGGCGAACACTGAAGCTTTCTTT.

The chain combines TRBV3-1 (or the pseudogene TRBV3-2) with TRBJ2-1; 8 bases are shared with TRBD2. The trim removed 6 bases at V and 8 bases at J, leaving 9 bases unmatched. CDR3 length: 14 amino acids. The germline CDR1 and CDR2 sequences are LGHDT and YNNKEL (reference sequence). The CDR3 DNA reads TGTGCCAGCAGACCGAGCGGGAGTACGTATGAGCAGTTCTTC. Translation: CASRPSGSTYEQFF.

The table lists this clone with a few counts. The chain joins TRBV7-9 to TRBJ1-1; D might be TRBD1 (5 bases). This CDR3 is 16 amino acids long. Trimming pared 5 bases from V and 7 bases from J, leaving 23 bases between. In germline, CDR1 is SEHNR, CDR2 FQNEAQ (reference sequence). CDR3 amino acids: CASSTSKGKGVIEAFF. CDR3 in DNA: TGTGCCAGCAGCACTTCAAAGGGGAAAGGGGTAATTGAAGCTTTCTTT.

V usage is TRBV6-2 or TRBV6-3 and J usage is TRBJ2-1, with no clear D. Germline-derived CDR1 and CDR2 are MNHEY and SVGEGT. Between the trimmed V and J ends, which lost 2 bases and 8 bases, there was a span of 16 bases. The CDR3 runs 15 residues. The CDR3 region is CASSYGQEKGYEQFF. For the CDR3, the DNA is TGTGCCAGCAGTTACGGGCAGGAGAAGGGCTATGAGCAGTTCTTC.

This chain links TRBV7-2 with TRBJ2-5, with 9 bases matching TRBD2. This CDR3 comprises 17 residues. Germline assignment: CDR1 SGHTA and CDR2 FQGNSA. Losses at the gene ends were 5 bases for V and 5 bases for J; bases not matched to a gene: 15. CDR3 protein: CASSPGAGGGAPETQYF. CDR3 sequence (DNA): TGTGCCAGCAGCCCAGGGGCTGGCGGGGGGGCACCCGAGACCCAGTACTTC.

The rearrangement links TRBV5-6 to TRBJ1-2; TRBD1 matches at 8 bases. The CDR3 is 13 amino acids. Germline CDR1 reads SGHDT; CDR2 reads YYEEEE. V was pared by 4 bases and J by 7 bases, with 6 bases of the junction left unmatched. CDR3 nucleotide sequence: TGTGCCAGCAGCGATTCAGGGGGCCCTGGCTACACCTTC. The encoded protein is CASSDSGGPGYTF.

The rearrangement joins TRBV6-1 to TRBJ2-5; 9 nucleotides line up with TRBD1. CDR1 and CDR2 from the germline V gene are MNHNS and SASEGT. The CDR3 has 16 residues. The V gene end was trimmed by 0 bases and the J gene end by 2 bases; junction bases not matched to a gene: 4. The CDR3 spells CASSEAIGTGQETQYF. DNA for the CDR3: TGTGCCAGCAGTGAAGCGATCGGGACAGGGCAAGAGACCCAGTACTTC.

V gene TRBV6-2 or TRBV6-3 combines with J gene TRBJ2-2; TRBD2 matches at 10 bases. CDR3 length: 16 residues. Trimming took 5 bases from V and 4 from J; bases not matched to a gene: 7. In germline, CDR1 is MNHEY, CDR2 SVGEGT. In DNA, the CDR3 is TGTGCCAGCAGTCAGTGGACTAGCGGCACCACCGGGGAGCTGTTTTTT. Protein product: CASSQWTSGTTGELFF.

The CDR3 DNA follows: TGTGCCAGCTCACCAGTTACCAGGGCCTACGAGCAGTACTTC. Encoded protein: CASSPVTRAYEQYF. The V gene is TRBV18, the J gene TRBJ2-7; D perhaps matches TRBD1 (5 bases). The germline V gene encodes CDR1 KGHSH and CDR2 LQKENI. Between the trimmed V and J ends, which lost 2 bases and 2 bases, there was a span of 10 bases. The CDR3 runs to 14 residues.

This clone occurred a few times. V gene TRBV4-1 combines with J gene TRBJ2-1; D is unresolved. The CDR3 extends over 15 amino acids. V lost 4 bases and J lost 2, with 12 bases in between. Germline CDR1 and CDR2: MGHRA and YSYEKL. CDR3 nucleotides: TGCGCCAGCAGCCGGCCCCGGGCCACCTACAATGAGCAGTTCTTC. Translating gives CASSRPRATYNEQFF.

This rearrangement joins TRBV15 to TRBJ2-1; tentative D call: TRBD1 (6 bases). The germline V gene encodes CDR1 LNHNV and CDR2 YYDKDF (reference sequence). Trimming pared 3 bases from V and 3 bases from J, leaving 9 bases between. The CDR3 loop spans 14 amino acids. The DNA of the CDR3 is TGTGCCACCAGCAGCGGGGACAACTACAATGAGCAGTTCTTC. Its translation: CATSSGDNYNEQFF. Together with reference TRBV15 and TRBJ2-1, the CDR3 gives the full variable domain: DAMVIQNPRYQVTQFGKPVTLSCSQTLNHNVMYWYQQKSSQAPKLLFHYYDKDFNNEADTPDNFQSRRPNTSFCFLDIRSPGLGDTAMYLCATSSGDNYNEQFFGPGTRLTVL.

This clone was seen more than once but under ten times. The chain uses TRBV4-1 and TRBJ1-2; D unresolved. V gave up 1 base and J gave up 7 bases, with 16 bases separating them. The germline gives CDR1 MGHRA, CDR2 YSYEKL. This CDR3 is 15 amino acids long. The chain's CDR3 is CASSQVPVRESGYTF. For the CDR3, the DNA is TGCGCCAGCAGCCAAGTTCCTGTGAGGGAGAGTGGCTACACCTTC.

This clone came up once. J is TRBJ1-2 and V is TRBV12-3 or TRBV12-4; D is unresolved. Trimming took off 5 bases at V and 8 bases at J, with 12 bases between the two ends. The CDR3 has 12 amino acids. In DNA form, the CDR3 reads TGTGCCAGCAGTCATCAGACTGGCGGCTACACCTTC. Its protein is CASSHQTGGYTF.

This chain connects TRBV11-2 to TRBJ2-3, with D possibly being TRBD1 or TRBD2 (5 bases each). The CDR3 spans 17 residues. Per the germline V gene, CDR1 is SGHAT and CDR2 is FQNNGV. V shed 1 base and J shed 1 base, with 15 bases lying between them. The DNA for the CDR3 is TGTGCCAGCAGCTTAGGGGGACGGTTGAGTGGCACAGATACGCAGTATTTT. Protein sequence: CASSLGGRLSGTDTQYF.

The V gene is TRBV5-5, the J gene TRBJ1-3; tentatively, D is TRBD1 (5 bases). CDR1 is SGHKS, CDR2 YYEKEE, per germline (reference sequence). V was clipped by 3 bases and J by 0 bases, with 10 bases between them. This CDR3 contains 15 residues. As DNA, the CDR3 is TGTGCCAGCAGCTGGTCAGGGACCTCTGGAAACACCATATATTTT. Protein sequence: CASSWSGTSGNTIYF. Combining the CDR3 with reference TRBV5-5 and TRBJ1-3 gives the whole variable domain DAGVTQSPTHLIKTRGQQVTLRCSPISGHKSVSWYQQVLGQGPQFIFQYYEKEERGRGNFPDRFSARQFPNYSSELNVNALLLGDSALYLCASSWSGTSGNTIYFGEGSWLTVV.

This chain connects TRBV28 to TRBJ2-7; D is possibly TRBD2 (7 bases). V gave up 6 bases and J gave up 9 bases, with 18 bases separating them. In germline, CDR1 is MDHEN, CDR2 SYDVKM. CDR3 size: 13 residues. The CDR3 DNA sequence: TGTGCCAGCAGAGGGGGGGCCAGGGCCGGGCAGTACTTC. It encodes CASRGGARAGQYF.

The CDR3 DNA is TGTGCCAGCAGCTTAGAACTAGGACCAGAGACCCAGTACTTC. As protein: CASSLELGPETQYF. The chain couples TRBV7-2 to TRBJ2-5; D is possibly TRBD2 (5 bases). Germline V gives CDR1 SGHTA, CDR2 FQGNSA. The CDR3 length is 14 residues. Trimming cost V 1 base and J 4 bases, with 10 bases left between them. Full variable domain (remainder filled in from reference TRBV7-2 and TRBJ2-5): GAGVSQSPSNKVTEKGKDVELRCDPISGHTALYWYRQSLGQGLEFLIYFQGNSAPDKSGLPSDRFSAERTGGSVSTLTIQRTQQEDSAVYLCASSLELGPETQYFGPGTRLLVL.

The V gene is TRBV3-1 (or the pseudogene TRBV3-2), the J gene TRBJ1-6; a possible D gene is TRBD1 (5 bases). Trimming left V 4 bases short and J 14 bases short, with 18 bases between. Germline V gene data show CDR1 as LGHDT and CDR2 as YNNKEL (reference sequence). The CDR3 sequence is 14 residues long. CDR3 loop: CASSPRDGWGTLHF. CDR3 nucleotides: TGTGCCAGCAGCCCCCGGGACGGCTGGGGGACCCTCCACTTT.

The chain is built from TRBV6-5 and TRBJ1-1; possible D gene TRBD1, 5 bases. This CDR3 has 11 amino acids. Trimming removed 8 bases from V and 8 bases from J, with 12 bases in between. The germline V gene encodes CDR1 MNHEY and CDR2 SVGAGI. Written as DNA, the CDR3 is TGTGCCAGCCATGAGGAGGGGGAAGCTTTCTTT. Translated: CASHEEGEAFF.

CDR3 DNA: TGCGCCAGCAGCTTCGGGGCTAGTCCCACCGGGGAGCTGTTTTTT. It specifies CASSFGASPTGELFF. The chain uses TRBV5-1 and TRBJ2-2; D may correspond to TRBD1 or TRBD2 (5 bases each). This CDR3 is built from 15 residues. The germline V gene has CDR1 SGHRS and CDR2 YFSETQ. The germline V and J ends were trimmed by 2 bases and 4 bases, with 12 bases remaining between them.

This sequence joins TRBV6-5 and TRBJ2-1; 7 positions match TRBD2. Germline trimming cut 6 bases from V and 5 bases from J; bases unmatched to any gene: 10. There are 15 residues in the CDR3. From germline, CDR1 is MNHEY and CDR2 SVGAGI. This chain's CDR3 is CASSTPTSPHNEQFF. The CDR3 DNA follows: TGTGCCAGCAGCACCCCGACTAGCCCGCACAATGAGCAGTTCTTC.

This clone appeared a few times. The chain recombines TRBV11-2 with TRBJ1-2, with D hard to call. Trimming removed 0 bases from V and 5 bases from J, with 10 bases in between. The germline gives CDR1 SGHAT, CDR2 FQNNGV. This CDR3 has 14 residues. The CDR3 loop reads CASSLDEALYGYTF. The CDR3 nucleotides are TGTGCCAGCAGCTTAGATGAGGCCCTTTATGGCTACACCTTC.

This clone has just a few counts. The CDR3 is CASSQYREAFF. CDR3 DNA: TGTGCCAGCAGTCAATACAGGGAAGCTTTCTTT. This rearrangement joins TRBV7-9 to TRBJ1-1; perhaps TRBD1 as D (5 bases). Trimming cost V 6 bases and J 8 bases, with 10 bases left between them. The CDR3 is made up of 11 amino acids. Germline CDR1 SEHNR, CDR2 FQNEAQ (reference sequence).